This entry lists 14 T cell receptor beta chains sequenced from one sample in a study of T cell responses to AZD1222 COVID-19 vaccine. Profiled with immunoSEQ multiplex PCR; TCRdb holds only in-frame clones, not every one. This table holds around 150,000 clones, around 90% found once. Here the sequenced sample was peripheral blood, taken 28 days after the second AZD1222 dose. The receptors shown here come from an adult who received the AZD1222 COVID-19 vaccine.

The chain links TRBV6-5 to TRBJ1-2; D possibly corresponds to TRBD1 (6 bases). This CDR3 comprises 14 residues. The V and J ends lost 9 bases and 2 bases respectively, with 16 bases between them. CDR1 and CDR2 (germline): MNHEY, SVGAGI. The CDR3 DNA is TGTGCCAGTCGACCGACGAGGGGGAACTATGGCTACACCTTC. Translated, it gives CASRPTRGNYGYTF.

This clone was counted once. This chain uses TRBV5-1 with TRBJ2-3, with 11 bases that match TRBD2. Germline assignment: CDR1 SGHRS and CDR2 YFSETQ. The length of the CDR3 is 16 residues. Trimming cost V 1 base and J 6 bases; bases outside gene matches: 7. CDR3 in DNA: TGCGCCAGCAGCTTGATACTAGCGGGAGCCTCGGATACGCAGTATTTT. It codes for CASSLILAGASDTQYF.

The V and J genes are TRBV7-9 and TRBJ2-3; unclear D gene. V shed 5 bases and J shed 2 bases, with 14 bases lying between them. The germline CDR1 and CDR2 sequences are SEHNR and FQNEAQ (reference sequence). The CDR3 runs to 15 residues. DNA of the CDR3: TGTGCCAGCAGCGGCCACTCTGGGAACACAGATACGCAGTATTTT. Amino acid sequence: CASSGHSGNTDTQYF.

The chain is built from TRBV19 and TRBJ1-5, with a tentative D call TRBD1 (6 bases). CDR3 length equals 16 residues. The V gene's germline CDR1 is LNHDA and CDR2 SQIVND (reference sequence). V was shortened by 8 bases and J by 3 bases, with 20 bases between the two germline ends. This CDR3 is CASRQGSSFSNQPQHF. For the CDR3, the DNA is TGTGCCAGTCGGCAGGGGTCTTCTTTCTCCAATCAGCCCCAGCATTTT.

The V call is TRBV3-1 (or the pseudogene TRBV3-2), the J call TRBJ1-5; D gene ambiguous. V shed 2 bases and J shed 3 bases, with 8 bases lying between them. Per germline, CDR1 LGHDT and CDR2 YNNKEL (reference sequence). This CDR3 spans 14 amino acids. CDR3 nucleotide sequence: TGTGCCAGCAGCCAATCAGAAATCAATCAGCCCCAGCATTTT. Translating gives CASSQSEINQPQHF.

The chain couples TRBV2 to TRBJ1-5; no reliable D call. The CDR3 consists of 14 residues. CDR1 and CDR2 from the germline V gene are SNHLY and FYNNEI. Trimming took 3 bases from V and 2 from J, leaving 8 bases between them. The chain's CDR3 is CASSDGMRNQPQHF. The DNA of the CDR3 is TGTGCCAGCAGTGATGGTATGCGCAATCAGCCCCAGCATTTT.

This chain connects TRBV9 to TRBJ2-7; 9 bases agree with TRBD2. Germline V gives CDR1 SGDLS, CDR2 YYNGEE. CDR3 size: 12 residues. V lost 6 bases to trimming and J lost 6 bases; unmatched junction nucleotides: 4. CDR3 residues: CASIAGVSEQYF. CDR3 bases: TGTGCCAGCATAGCGGGAGTTTCCGAGCAGTACTTC.

This clone has just a few counts. The rearrangement uses TRBV11-2 and TRBJ1-1; D gene uncertain. Germline V gene data show CDR1 as SGHAT and CDR2 as FQNNGV. V lost 5 bases, J lost 0 bases, and 19 bases lay in between. This CDR3 contains 17 residues. Written as DNA, the CDR3 is TGTGCCAGCAGCACACCCCTTGGTGGGGTCATGAACACTGAAGCTTTCTTT. It specifies CASSTPLGGVMNTEAFF.

This clone was seen a few times. The V gene is TRBV7-2, the J gene TRBJ2-7; 7 bases agree with TRBD1. Germline V gene sequence: CDR1 SGHTA, CDR2 FQGNSA. The CDR3 runs to 14 residues. Trimming removed 3 bases from V and 7 bases from J; junction bases left unmatched: 9. The CDR3 DNA follows: TGTGCCAGCAGCTTTAGCCCGGGACAGAGTGAGCAGTACTTC. It codes for CASSFSPGQSEQYF.

The chain carries TRBV29-1 and TRBJ2-3, with 9 bases aligning to TRBD1. V dropped 7 bases and J dropped 4; count of bases not matched to a gene: 6. Germline V gene data show CDR1 as SQVTM and CDR2 as ANQGSEA. The CDR3 contains 13 residues. CDR3 region: CSAQQGAADTQYF. The DNA for the CDR3 is TGCAGCGCCCAACAGGGGGCCGCAGATACGCAGTATTTT.

Notes on this clone: At one end the junction does not follow the germline gene, possibly because of a read error. The CDR3 sequence is CASSHSPSSNEQFF. CDR3 DNA: TGTGCCAGCAGTCACTCCCCATCGAGCAATGAGCAGTTCTTC. The chain couples TRBV6-2 or TRBV6-3 to TRBJ2-1, with D hard to call. The CDR3 totals 14 residues. Germline CDR1 reads MNHEY; CDR2 reads SVGEGT.

The V call is TRBV19, the J call TRBJ1-3; 12 bases line up with TRBD1. The V segment lost 5 bases and the J segment 4 bases; nucleotides outside the gene matches: 6. This CDR3 is 16 amino acids long. CDR1 and CDR2 (germline): LNHDA, SQIVND (reference sequence). CDR3 region: CASSVGTGGRGNTIYF. The CDR3 bases are TGTGCCAGTAGTGTTGGGACAGGGGGCCGGGGAAACACCATATATTTT. The entire variable domain, with the rest obtained from reference TRBV19 and TRBJ1-3, is as follows: DGGITQSPKYLFRKEGQNVTLSCEQNLNHDAMYWYRQDPGQGLRLIYYSQIVNDFQKGDIAEGYSVSREKKESFPLTVTSAQKNPTAFYLCASSVGTGGRGNTIYFGEGSWLTVV.

The chain couples TRBV11-3 to TRBJ1-5, with D maybe TRBD1 (5 bases). CDR3 length: 15 amino acids. Germline V gene data show CDR1 as SGHNT and CDR2 as YENEEA. Trimming stripped 1 base from V and 0 bases from J, with 7 bases between. This CDR3 reads CASSLGTGSNQPQHF. The CDR3 DNA reads TGTGCCAGCAGCTTAGGAACAGGTAGCAATCAGCCCCAGCATTTT.

To note about this clone: One end of the junction does not line up with germline, which may come from a read error. The V call is TRBV6-2 or TRBV6-3, the J call TRBJ1-2; TRBD1 matches at 9 bases. Germline V CDR1 and CDR2: MNHEY, SVGEGT. This CDR3 spans 13 amino acids. In DNA, the CDR3 is TGTGCCAGCAGTCCCGGGACAGGGCCTCAACGGGGCTTC. Amino acids: CASSPGTGPQRGF.